Below are 32 T cell receptor beta chains sequenced from a single sample in a study of Graves' ophthalmopathy and Graves' hyperthyroidism. CDR3 regions of TCR beta were amplified from RNA transcripts. Second-round multiplex PCR came after a first-round RT-PCR that employed HTBI primers. TCRdb re-called the multiplex PCR reads through MiXCR, storing one row per CDR3 protein. Altogether about 370,000 distinct CDR3 sequences are present, roughly a sixth being singletons, with the ten largest covering 2.4%. Specimen: peripheral blood. These receptors came from an adult woman with stable Graves' hyperthyroidism.

This clonotype was recorded at least ten times. This chain links TRBV27 with TRBJ1-1; TRBD1 matches at 7 bases. Germline-derived CDR1 and CDR2 are MNHEY and SMNVEV (reference sequence). With V trimmed by 6 bases and J by 4 bases, 5 bases remained unmatched. The CDR3 runs 13 residues. CDR3 nucleotide sequence: TGTGCCAGCAGAAGGACAGGAGGCACTGAAGCTTTCTTT. It yields the protein CASRRTGGTEAFF.

This clonotype was detected many times. The gene calls are TRBV5-1 and TRBJ2-7, with 8 bases aligning to TRBD2. This CDR3 is built from 15 residues. CDR1 and CDR2 (germline): SGHRS, YFSETQ. The junction had 11 bases not matched to a gene; V was cut back by 5 bases and J by 4 bases. The CDR3 spells CASRVWSGSIYEQYF. CDR3 nucleotide sequence: TGCGCCAGCAGGGTCTGGAGCGGGAGTATTTACGAGCAGTACTTC. Combining the CDR3 with reference TRBV5-1 and TRBJ2-7 gives the whole variable domain KAGVTQTPRYLIKTRGQQVTLSCSPISGHRSVSWYQQTPGQGLQFLFEYFSETQRNKGNFPGRFSGRQFSNSRSEMNVSTLELGDSALYLCASRVWSGSIYEQYFGPGTRLTVT.

Only a few counts were recorded for this clonotype. This rearrangement joins TRBV18 to TRBJ1-2, with 7 nucleotides matching TRBD1. The CDR3 runs to 15 residues. V trimming: 3 bases; J trimming: 5 bases; junction bases outside the gene matches: 9. Germline CDR1 reads KGHSH; CDR2 reads LQKENI. The CDR3 DNA reads TGTGCCAGCTCACCGACGACAGGGACCTTTTATGGCTACACCTTC. Translation gives CASSPTTGTFYGYTF.

This chain uses TRBV20-1 with TRBJ2-7; D might be TRBD2 (5 bases). The CDR3 spans 14 residues. Germline CDR1 is DFQATT and CDR2 is SNEGSKA (reference sequence). The V end lost 2 bases, the J end lost 0 bases, and 11 bases lay between the germline ends. CDR3 sequence (DNA): TGCAGTGCTAGACCCGGGGAGATCTCCTACGAGCAGTACTTC. Translation: CSARPGEISYEQYF.

The V gene is TRBV28, the J gene TRBJ1-1; D is unresolved. CDR3 length equals 12 residues. Trimming removed 5 bases from V and 8 bases from J, with 12 bases in between. Germline CDR1 reads MDHEN; CDR2 reads SYDVKM. The CDR3 loop is CASSLTFSEAFF. The DNA for the CDR3 is TGTGCCAGCAGTCTAACGTTCTCAGAAGCTTTCTTT.

This clonotype was seen at least ten times. V is TRBV11-1 and J is TRBJ2-2; 11 bases agree with TRBD2. This CDR3 has 19 amino acids. The V gene end was trimmed by 5 bases and the J gene end by 0 bases; junction bases not matched to a gene: 11. Germline loops: CDR1 SGHAT, CDR2 FQDESV (reference sequence). Written as DNA, the CDR3 is TGTGCCAGCAGCCCGCGAGTAGCGGGAGGGCCCTCGAACACCGGGGAGCTGTTTTTT. Translation gives CASSPRVAGGPSNTGELFF.

This clonotype was counted ten times or more. At one end the junction does not follow the germline gene, possibly because of a read error. This sequence joins TRBV7-2 and TRBJ2-7; D uncertain. Germline loops: CDR1 SGHTA, CDR2 FQGNSA. CDR3 size: 14 residues. This chain's CDR3 is CASSFPPRTYEQYF. CDR3 DNA sequence: TGTGCTAGCAGCTTTCCACCTCGGACCTACGAGCAGTACTTC.

This chain links TRBV24-1 with TRBJ2-5; 10 bases agree with TRBD1. The CDR3 has 16 residues. Germline-derived CDR1 and CDR2 are KGHDR and SFDVKD. V was clipped by 4 bases and J by 5 bases; unmatched bases: 9. The CDR3 region is CATSDTGTGARETQYF. Written as DNA, the CDR3 is TGTGCCACCAGTGACACCGGGACAGGGGCACGGGAGACCCAGTACTTC.

The V and J genes are TRBV11-3 and TRBJ1-2; D is undetermined. Trimming removed 1 base from V and 4 bases from J, with 7 bases in between. The CDR3 totals 13 residues. CDR1 is SGHNT and CDR2 is YENEEA in the germline V gene. The CDR3, as DNA: TGTGCCAGCAGCTTAGGCGGGGTCTATGGCTACACCTTC. This encodes CASSLGGVYGYTF.

This clonotype was counted many times. The chain is built from TRBV28 and TRBJ2-5, with 9 bases matching TRBD2. Losses at the gene ends were 2 bases for V and 1 base for J; bases not matched to a gene: 2. The CDR3 spans 15 residues. CDR1 and CDR2 from the germline V gene are MDHEN and SYDVKM. This CDR3 is CASSLAGGIQETQYF. The CDR3 coding sequence is TGTGCCAGCAGTTTAGCGGGAGGGATCCAAGAGACCCAGTACTTC.

This clonotype showed up many times. This chain connects TRBV28 to TRBJ2-2; D is unclear. CDR3 length: 18 amino acids. The V end was cut by 2 bases, the J end by 1 base, with 17 bases between. Per germline, CDR1 MDHEN and CDR2 SYDVKM. The CDR3 DNA is TGTGCCAGCAGTTTAACCCCCGCAAAGGGCCGGAACACCGGGGAGCTGTTTTTT. Residues: CASSLTPAKGRNTGELFF.

This rearrangement joins TRBV5-1 to TRBJ1-6, with 7 nucleotides matching TRBD1. Trimming cost V 4 bases and J 5 bases; bases outside gene matches: 9. Germline V CDR1 and CDR2: SGHRS, YFSETQ. The CDR3 runs to 16 residues. CDR3 protein: CASSPGPTGHNSPLHF. DNA of the CDR3: TGCGCCAGCAGCCCCGGACCGACAGGGCATAATTCACCCCTCCACTTT.

This clonotype was detected many times. The rearrangement joins TRBV15 to TRBJ1-5; 11 bases line up with TRBD1. CDR1 and CDR2 (germline): LNHNV, YYDKDF (reference sequence). This CDR3 has 16 residues. With V trimmed by 1 base and J by 7 bases, 6 bases remained unmatched. For the CDR3, the DNA is TGTGCCACCAGCAGAGCCTGGACAGGGGGCGGCCAGCCCCAGCATTTT. Encoded protein: CATSRAWTGGGQPQHF.

The V gene is TRBV11-2, the J gene TRBJ1-1; D is possibly TRBD1 (5 bases). Germline assignment: CDR1 SGHAT and CDR2 FQNNGV. The CDR3 length is 14 residues. V was shortened by 5 bases and J by 5 bases, with 15 bases between the two germline ends. The CDR3 protein is CASSHRQRWTEAFF. For the CDR3, the DNA is TGTGCCAGCAGCCACAGACAGAGGTGGACTGAAGCTTTCTTT.

This clonotype was picked up many times. V usage is TRBV28 and J usage is TRBJ2-7, with D perhaps matching TRBD1 (5 bases). The ends were cut back, 5 bases at V and 7 bases at J, with 15 bases in the middle. This CDR3 has 13 residues. CDR1 is MDHEN, CDR2 SYDVKM, per germline. CDR3 loop: CASSPSPGIEQYF. The CDR3 region has the DNA TGTGCCAGCAGTCCGTCTCCAGGGATAGAGCAGTACTTC.

This clonotype was recorded many times. This chain connects TRBV24-1 to TRBJ2-2, with TRBD1 matching 9 bases. The V and J ends lost 1 base and 7 bases, in that order; junction bases with no gene match: 6. CDR1 KGHDR and CDR2 SFDVKD come from the germline V gene. The CDR3 has 16 residues. The CDR3 sequence is CATSDFQQGANGELFF. CDR3 nucleotide sequence: TGTGCCACCAGTGATTTCCAACAGGGGGCAAACGGGGAGCTGTTTTTT.

In this sample, this clonotype turned up many times. This rearrangement joins TRBV6-1 to TRBJ1-1; D is unresolved. The CDR3 runs 13 residues. The germline V and J ends were trimmed by 5 bases and 2 bases, with 9 bases remaining between them. Germline V CDR1 and CDR2: MNHNS, SASEGT. The DNA for the CDR3 is TGTGCCAGCAGTAGGACGTTCAACACTGAAGCTTTCTTT. Its protein is CASSRTFNTEAFF.

Ten or more counts support this clonotype. The rearrangement joins TRBV12-3 or TRBV12-4 to TRBJ2-7, with 7 nucleotides matching TRBD2. The trim removed 4 bases at V and 3 bases at J, leaving 6 bases unmatched. The CDR3 sequence is 14 residues long. This CDR3 is CASSSGTMYYEQYF. CDR3 bases: TGTGCCAGCAGTTCCGGGACTATGTACTACGAGCAGTACTTC.

This clonotype appeared many times. This chain joins TRBV12-3 or TRBV12-4 and TRBJ1-1; no clear D gene. This CDR3 has 13 amino acids. The V gene lost 5 bases and the J gene lost 4 bases, with 11 bases spanning the gap. In DNA form, the CDR3 reads TGTGCCAGCAGTCCACCCATCCGCACTGAAGCTTTCTTT. Translating gives CASSPPIRTEAFF.

The gene calls are TRBV6-5 and TRBJ1-6; no definite D call. CDR1 is MNHEY and CDR2 is SVGAGI in the germline V gene. CDR3 length: 14 amino acids. Trimming took 2 bases from V and 4 from J, leaving 6 bases between them. Here the CDR3 DNA reads TGTGCCAGCAGTTACAGGGCATATAATTCACCCCTCCACTTT. This gives the protein CASSYRAYNSPLHF.

On this clonotype: One end of the junction fails to match germline, which may point to a read error. This chain uses TRBV7-9 with TRBJ2-5, with D uncertain. The CDR3 contains 15 residues. Germline CDR1 is SEHNR and CDR2 is FQNEAQ (reference sequence). In DNA form, the CDR3 reads TGTGCCAGCAGCTACGGAATCGGAAGCCAAGAGACCCAGGACTTC. It translates to CASSYGIGSQETQDF.

This clonotype has at least ten counts. The genes are TRBV4-1 and TRBJ2-5, with TRBD2 matching 11 bases. V gave up 4 bases and J gave up 3 bases; unmatched junction bases: 4. Per germline, CDR1 MGHRA and CDR2 YSYEKL. The CDR3 is 15 residues long. CDR3 bases: TGCGCCAGCAGCCGTACTAGCGGGGGTAAAGAGACCCAGTACTTC. Protein product: CASSRTSGGKETQYF.

This clonotype was seen many times. This chain connects TRBV6-2 or TRBV6-3 to TRBJ1-5; D is unclear. CDR1 and CDR2 (germline): MNHEY, SVGEGT. V lost 7 bases, J lost 7 bases, and 8 bases lay in between. The length of the CDR3 is 11 residues. The CDR3 here is CASNTGQPQHF. In DNA, the CDR3 is TGTGCCAGCAACACTGGCCAGCCCCAGCATTTT.

In its sample, this clonotype was seen a few times. A much larger clonotype is one base distant, so this may be a read error. This chain uses TRBV6-2 or TRBV6-3 with TRBJ2-4; 15 nucleotides line up with TRBD2. Germline-derived CDR1 and CDR2 are MNHEY and SVGEGT. The CDR3 is 19 residues long. CDR3: CASSYLGLAGGLVKNIKYF. In DNA, the CDR3 is TGTGCCAGCAGTTACCTTGGACTAGCGGGAGGGCTGGTCAAAAACATTAAGTACTTC.

This clonotype appeared many times. The chain combines TRBV28 with TRBJ1-1; D call uncertain. There are 11 residues in the CDR3. V lost 7 bases to trimming and J lost 7 bases, with 10 bases between them. Germline CDR1 is MDHEN and CDR2 is SYDVKM. The CDR3 bases are TGTGCCAGCAATACCGGCGTTGAAGCTTTCTTT. Its protein product is CASNTGVEAFF.

This clonotype was picked up many times. The rearrangement uses TRBV9 and TRBJ2-7; the D gene could be TRBD1 or TRBD2 (7 bases each). Trimming cost V 0 bases and J 0 bases, with 19 bases left between them. The CDR3 is made up of 18 amino acids. Germline V gives CDR1 SGDLS, CDR2 YYNGEE. This CDR3 is CASSVGEGRGLSSYEQYF. CDR3 bases: TGTGCCAGCAGCGTAGGTGAGGGGAGGGGGCTAAGCTCCTACGAGCAGTACTTC. Combining the CDR3 with reference TRBV9 and TRBJ2-7 gives the whole variable domain DSGVTQTPKHLITATGQRVTLRCSPRSGDLSVYWYQQSLDQGLQFLIQYYNGEERAKGNILERFSAQQFPDLHSELNLSSLELGDSALYFCASSVGEGRGLSSYEQYFGPGTRLTVT.

V usage is TRBV12-3 or TRBV12-4 and J usage is TRBJ1-1; TRBD1 aligns across 8 bases. Trimming cost V 7 bases and J 5 bases; bases outside gene matches: 6. This CDR3 is built from 13 residues. In nucleotides, the CDR3 is TGTGCCAGCACCCAGGGGGCTAGGACTGAAGCTTTCTTT. This sequence encodes CASTQGARTEAFF.

This clonotype was seen a handful of times. The genes are TRBV11-1 and TRBJ2-7, with TRBD1 matching 7 bases. The CDR3 loop spans 16 amino acids. The V segment lost 5 bases and the J segment 2 bases; nucleotides outside the gene matches: 12. The germline V gene has CDR1 SGHAT and CDR2 FQDESV (reference sequence). CDR3 residues: CASSQRSEGAPYEQYF. The DNA for the CDR3 is TGTGCCAGCAGCCAAAGAAGCGAGGGGGCCCCCTACGAGCAGTACTTC.

The CDR3, as DNA: TGCGCCAGCAGCATTACCGGGACGCGAAGCGGCGAGCAGTACTTC. It translates to CASSITGTRSGEQYF. This chain links TRBV5-1 with TRBJ2-7, with D possibly called TRBD1 or TRBD2 (5 bases each). This CDR3 is built from 15 residues. The V gene's germline CDR1 is SGHRS and CDR2 YFSETQ. V lost 4 bases and J lost 6, with 20 bases in between.

This clonotype was detected ten times or more. This chain connects TRBV6-2 or TRBV6-3 to TRBJ2-7, with unresolved D. The germline V gene encodes CDR1 MNHEY and CDR2 SVGEGT. The CDR3 has 15 amino acids. Trimming pared 2 bases from V and 0 bases from J, leaving 11 bases between. CDR3 sequence (DNA): TGTGCCAGCAGTTACGCTGCTAACCCCTCCTACGAGCAGTACTTC. Protein sequence: CASSYAANPSYEQYF.

Many counts were recorded for this clonotype. This chain joins TRBV5-1 and TRBJ2-7, with 7 bases fitting TRBD1. Germline V gene lookup returns CDR1 SGHRS and CDR2 YFSETQ. The CDR3 totals 14 residues. J gave up 4 bases and V 0 bases, and 4 bases lay outside the gene matches. The CDR3 protein is CASSLVGRGYEQYF. In nucleotides, the CDR3 is TGCGCCAGCAGCTTGGTTGGCAGGGGGTACGAGCAGTACTTC.

This clonotype was found once. The J gene is TRBJ1-2, the V gene TRBV6-1, with 8 bases lining up with TRBD1. This CDR3 has 15 amino acids. Germline trimming cut 7 bases from V and 2 bases from J; bases unmatched to any gene: 9. Germline-derived CDR1 and CDR2 are MNHNS and SASEGT. Written as DNA, the CDR3 is TGTGCCAGCATCGACCGGACAGGGAGAAACTATGGCTACACCTTC. It encodes CASIDRTGRNYGYTF.